Listed here are 17 T cell receptor beta chains from one sample, sequenced in a study of blood T cells in healthy people across ages. Together with a sample-barcoded 5' primer, a J-beta primer mix was included in a second PCR lasting about 7 to 11 cycles. TCRdb called the 5' RACE reads again in MiXCR, with one record for every CDR3 protein. Found here are 1.5 million to 1.9 million distinct CDR3 sequences, roughly 43% of them singletons; the top ten hold less than 5%. Sequenced sample: blood. The receptor source for this set is a woman aged 18-30 years in good health.

This clonotype showed up just a few times. V usage is TRBV5-1 and J usage is TRBJ2-1, with TRBD1 matching 9 bases. Looked up from germline, CDR1 is SGHRS and CDR2 is YFSETQ. The CDR3 has 16 amino acids. Trimming took 4 bases from V and 5 from J; bases not matched to a gene: 10. Written as DNA, the CDR3 is TGCGCCAGCAGCATAGGGACAGGGTTGGAGGACAATGAGCAGTTCTTC. It translates to CASSIGTGLEDNEQFF.

This clonotype has just one count. The chain combines TRBV5-6 with TRBJ2-7; either TRBD1 or TRBD2 may supply D (6 bases each). CDR3 length: 12 residues. CDR1 and CDR2 from the germline V gene are SGHDT and YYEEEE. With 2 bases removed from V and 12 bases from J, the gap between germline ends came to 15 bases. Here the CDR3 reads CASSFGGSAGYF. In nucleotides, the CDR3 is TGTGCCAGCAGCTTCGGGGGCAGCGCTGGGTACTTC.

This chain joins TRBV20-1 and TRBJ1-4, with a possible D match to TRBD1 (5 bases). Trimming removed 3 bases at V and 5 bases at J, with 10 bases between. CDR1 and CDR2 (germline): DFQATT, SNEGSKA (reference sequence). CDR3 length equals 13 residues. The CDR3 region is CSASGQTNEKLFF. The DNA of the CDR3 is TGCAGTGCTAGCGGACAAACCAATGAAAAACTGTTTTTT.

The V gene is TRBV27, the J gene TRBJ2-1, with 9 bases aligning to TRBD2. In germline, CDR1 is MNHEY, CDR2 SMNVEV (reference sequence). V trimming: 2 bases; J trimming: 5 bases; junction bases outside the gene matches: 4. This CDR3 region has 15 residues. CDR3: CASSLERGAHNEQFF. The CDR3 bases are TGTGCCAGCAGTTTAGAGCGGGGGGCCCACAATGAGCAGTTCTTC.

The J gene is TRBJ1-4, the V gene TRBV7-9, with TRBD1 identical over 7 bases. The CDR3 loop spans 16 amino acids. Germline loops: CDR1 SEHNR, CDR2 FQNEAQ (reference sequence). With V trimmed by 1 base and J by 8 bases, 10 bases remained unmatched. In nucleotides, the CDR3 is TGTGCCAGCAGCTTAGTTGGGACAGCAAGAAAAGAAAAACTGTTTTTT. Translation gives CASSLVGTARKEKLFF.

This clonotype was counted only a few times. The V and J genes are TRBV27 and TRBJ2-4, with D unresolved. CDR1 is MNHEY, CDR2 SMNVEV, per germline (reference sequence). CDR3 length: 19 amino acids. Trimming stripped 3 bases from V and 0 bases from J, with 21 bases between. The CDR3 region has the DNA TGTGCCAGCAGTTTCCTGGGTGGCTTAGGATCATCAGCCAAAAACATTCAGTACTTC. Translated: CASSFLGGLGSSAKNIQYF.

This clonotype was recorded many times. The rearrangement links TRBV29-1 to TRBJ1-1; D is ambiguous. The CDR3 consists of 12 residues. V lost 7 bases and J 3 bases, leaving 12 bases between the germline ends. Germline CDR1 and CDR2: SQVTM and ANQGSEA. The CDR3 coding sequence is TGCAGCGCTAAGGTGAGGGACACTGAAGCTTTCTTT. Translation: CSAKVRDTEAFF.

With respect to this clonotype: One base away lies a much larger clone, so this may be a sequencing read error. V gene TRBV29-1 combines with J gene TRBJ2-7; D gene unclear. This CDR3 is built from 11 residues. Trimming shortened V by 3 bases and J by 7 bases, and 10 bases separated the two germline ends. Germline V CDR1 and CDR2: SQVTM, ANQGSEA. In nucleotides, the CDR3 is TGCAGCGTTGACAGATACAATGAGCAGTACTTC. Translating gives CSVDRYNEQYF.

This clonotype has just a few counts. This sequence joins TRBV4-3 and TRBJ2-1; possible D gene TRBD2, 5 bases. CDR3 length equals 13 residues. The germline CDR1 and CDR2 sequences are LGHNA and YSLEER. The V gene lost 0 bases and the J gene lost 10 bases, with 10 bases spanning the gap. The CDR3 sequence: CASSQDIPSEQFF. In DNA form, the CDR3 reads TGCGCCAGCAGCCAAGATATTCCTAGCGAGCAGTTCTTC.

V usage is TRBV4-3 and J usage is TRBJ2-2; 9 bases fit TRBD1. V lost 5 bases, J lost 1 base, and 5 bases stayed unmatched. The CDR3 is made up of 16 amino acids. The germline V gene encodes CDR1 LGHNA and CDR2 YSLEER. The CDR3 DNA follows: TGCGCCAGCAGCGAACCGGGACAGGGGAACACCGGGGAGCTGTTTTTT. This codes for CASSEPGQGNTGELFF.

The chain couples TRBV25-1 to TRBJ2-7, with a weak D call TRBD1 (6 bases). CDR1 is MGHDK, CDR2 SYGVNS, per germline. V gave up 8 bases and J gave up 2 bases, with 13 bases separating them. The CDR3 contains 13 residues. In DNA, the CDR3 is TGTGCCAGCCTTGGGACAACGACCTACGAGCAGTACTTC. Translation gives CASLGTTTYEQYF.

This clonotype was counted a few times. The chain carries TRBV9 and TRBJ1-2; a possible D gene is TRBD1 (5 bases). Trimming took 4 bases from V and 8 from J, leaving 12 bases between them. The germline CDR1 and CDR2 sequences are SGDLS and YYNGEE. The CDR3 is 12 amino acids. CDR3 in amino acids: CASSLGQRGYTF. CDR3 in DNA: TGTGCCAGCAGCCTGGGGCAGCGCGGCTACACCTTC. Complete variable domain (other parts from reference TRBV9 and TRBJ1-2): DSGVTQTPKHLITATGQRVTLRCSPRSGDLSVYWYQQSLDQGLQFLIQYYNGEERAKGNILERFSAQQFPDLHSELNLSSLELGDSALYFCASSLGQRGYTFGSGTRLTVV.

This clonotype was counted at least ten times. This rearrangement joins TRBV7-2 to TRBJ2-3, with TRBD2 matching 7 bases. CDR3 length: 14 amino acids. The ends lost 5 bases at V and 2 bases at J; junction bases unmatched: 4. The germline CDR1 and CDR2 sequences are SGHTA and FQGNSA. The CDR3 protein is CASSHRDYTDTQYF. For the CDR3, the DNA is TGTGCCAGCAGCCACCGGGACTACACAGATACGCAGTATTTT.

The chain couples TRBV28 to TRBJ2-1; no clear D gene. CDR1 and CDR2 from the germline V gene are MDHEN and SYDVKM. CDR3 length equals 14 residues. The ends were cut back, 6 bases at V and 1 base at J, with 10 bases in the middle. The CDR3 coding sequence is TGTGCCAGCAGACTTCCCGGGTCCTACAATGAGCAGTTCTTC. It yields the protein CASRLPGSYNEQFF.

This clonotype showed up just a few times. The chain has TRBV29-1 and TRBJ1-2, with D maybe TRBD1 (6 bases). This CDR3 region has 15 residues. Deletions cut 1 base from V and 3 bases from J, with 15 bases between. Germline values: CDR1 SQVTM, CDR2 ANQGSEA. The CDR3 DNA is TGCAGCGTTGAAGGTTACAGGGACTACTACTATGGCTACACCTTC. It specifies CSVEGYRDYYYGYTF. Full variable domain (remainder filled in from reference TRBV29-1 and TRBJ1-2): SAVISQKPSRDICQRGTSLTIQCQVDSQVTMMFWYRQQPGQSLTLIATANQGSEATYESGFVIDKFPISRPNLTFSTLTVSNMSPEDSSIYLCSVEGYRDYYYGYTFGSGTRLTVV.

The genes are TRBV4-2 and TRBJ2-1; TRBD2 matches at 15 bases. CDR1 LGHNA and CDR2 YNFKEQ come from the germline V gene. This CDR3 region has 18 residues. With V trimmed by 4 bases and J by 6 bases, 10 bases remained unmatched. The CDR3 nucleotides read TGTGCCAGCAGCCCCGTGCACTGGACTAGCGGGAGGGGCAATGAGCAGTTCTTC. This sequence encodes CASSPVHWTSGRGNEQFF.

The gene calls are TRBV7-3 and TRBJ2-1, with TRBD2 matching over 7 bases. Germline trimming cut 1 base from V and 5 bases from J; bases unmatched to any gene: 8. This CDR3 contains 16 residues. Germline lookup yields CDR1 SGHTA and CDR2 FQGTGA. The CDR3 reads CASSLIPLAVNNEQFF. DNA for the CDR3: TGTGCCAGCAGCTTAATCCCCCTAGCGGTCAACAATGAGCAGTTCTTC.